Here is one T cell receptor (beta chain) with its context. This clone was detected once. Its antigen is unknown. No much larger clone exists at a distance of one base, and base qualities are not known. This sample stems from a study of blood T cell repertoires in COVID-19 (dated by TCRdb to about 2020). About the investigation overall: Samples from collaborators originated in the United States, Italy and Spain and spanned both the acute and convalescent phases of COVID-19. The material from the prospective study consisted of cDNA or gDNA derived from T cells, B-cell-depleted T cells, or PBMCs. The dataset comprised deeply sampled blood TCRbeta repertoires from subjects exposed to, actively infected with, or recovered from COVID-19. The repertoires were made available in a free public database intended to serve as a resource for research on the immune response to SARS-CoV-2. Samples were obtained from the ongoing ImmuneRACE study (first 160 participants) and from 950 to 1,500 subjects provided by 6 global collaborators. Nearly every sample came with metadata listing a de-identified subject ID, COVID-19 status, age in years and sex. Where available, HLA class I and class II types were taken from metadata supplied by the sample provider and were not determined by assay-based typing. Paper-wide results and their limitations: The amount of clinical and demographic metadata varied by source and participant and was provided uncurated.

The immunoSEQ Assay, a bias-controlled multiplex PCR, was used to amplify TCRbeta CDR3 regions from genomic DNA. From the authors' description of their analysis: The number of nucleated cells in each sample was estimated from the amplification of reference gene primers within the assay. Sequence reads were collapsed and filtered to measure the absolute abundance of every unique TCRbeta CDR3 rearrangement. Productive Simpson clonality was computed per sample as the square root of Simpson's diversity index over productive rearrangements. TCRdb stores this immuneACCESS table with in-frame sequences only. Part of the clones is absent; in the studies checked, under half of the shortfall reflects unresolved V genes, and no reason is known for the rest. That table gives V, J and clone size, and the DNA gave D and trimming. The sample records about 42,000 clones, 70% to 90% of which are singletons. The top ten clones comprise 55% to 70% of the sample.

Collaborating institutions collected whole blood in K2EDTA tubes following their own protocols. For TCRbeta analysis, collaborator samples were shipped as frozen whole blood, as isolated PBMCs, or as DNA extracted from either sample type. The junction carries 10 bases between V and J, which are trimmed by 4 bases and 4 bases respectively. According to the germline V gene (reference sequence), CDR1 reads LGHDT and CDR2 reads YNNKEL. Taken from cysteine to phenylalanine, the CDR3 has 14 residues. Here the CDR3 DNA is all that survives: 42 bases in frame from base 1. This clonotype originated in a man in his sixties or seventies with acute or convalescent COVID-19. The rearranged segments are TRBV3-1 (or the pseudogene TRBV3-2) and TRBJ1-4; the D gene is unclear. Sequenced material: peripheral blood. The CDR3 amino acid sequence is: CASSRSENNEKLFF. The bases are TGTGCCAGCAGCCGAAGTGAGAATAATGAAAAACTGTTTTTT.